This section outlines one T cell receptor beta chain sequence together with its context. This entry belongs to a study of blood T cell repertoires in COVID-19. Across roughly 25 US areas, participants ranged in age from about 18 to 90 years. Participant-given clinical history determined each cohort assignment. Symptom resolution, clearance, or two negative PCRs marked donors in Cohort 3 as recovered. Original handling: Amplifying reference gene primers gave estimates of nucleated cell counts. The repertoire was sequenced with immunoSEQ multiplex PCR; TCRdb's copy has only in-frame clones and lacks some. V, J and clone size reflect that table, while D and trimming were determined from the DNA. The table shows around 300,000 clones, with around 87% occurring only once. Germline trimming cut 5 bases from V and 10 bases from J; bases unmatched to any gene: 9. CDR3 length: 15 amino acids. From germline, CDR1 is SGHVS and CDR2 FQNEAQ.

Sequenced sample: PBMCs or T cells enriched from blood (not recorded which). The sequence was obtained from a woman younger than 35 who had recovered from COVID-19. The J gene is TRBJ2-1, the V gene TRBV7-8, with 12 bases aligning to TRBD1. The CDR3 coding sequence is TGTGCCAGCAGCCAGGGACAGGGGGCAGGCTGGGAGCAGTTCTTC. Translating it yields CASSQGQGAGWEQFF.